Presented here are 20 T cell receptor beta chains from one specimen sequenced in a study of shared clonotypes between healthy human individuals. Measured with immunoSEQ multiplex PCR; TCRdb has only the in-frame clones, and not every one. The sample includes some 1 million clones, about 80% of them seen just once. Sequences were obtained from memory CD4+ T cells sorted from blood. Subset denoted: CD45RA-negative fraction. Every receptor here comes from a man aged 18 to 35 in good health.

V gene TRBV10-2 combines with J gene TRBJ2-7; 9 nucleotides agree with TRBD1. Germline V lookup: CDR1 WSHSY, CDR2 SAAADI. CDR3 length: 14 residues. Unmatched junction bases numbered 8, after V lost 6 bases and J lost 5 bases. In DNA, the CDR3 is TGCGCCAGCAGACAACAGGGGGCTGGCGACGAGCAGTACTTC. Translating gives CASRQQGAGDEQYF.

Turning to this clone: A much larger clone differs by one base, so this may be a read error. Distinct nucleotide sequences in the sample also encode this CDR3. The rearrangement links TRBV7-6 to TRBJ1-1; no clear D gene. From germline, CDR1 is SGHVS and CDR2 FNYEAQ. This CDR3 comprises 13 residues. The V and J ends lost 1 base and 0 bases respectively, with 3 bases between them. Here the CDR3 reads CASSLDVNTEAFF. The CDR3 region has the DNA TGTGCCAGCAGCTTAGATGTGAACACTGAAGCTTTCTTT.

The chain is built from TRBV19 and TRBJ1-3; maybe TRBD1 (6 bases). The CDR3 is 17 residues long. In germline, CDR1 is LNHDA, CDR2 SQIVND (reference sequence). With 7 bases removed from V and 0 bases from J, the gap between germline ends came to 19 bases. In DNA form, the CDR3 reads TGTGCCAGTACCCCTCCGGGACAACTCAGCTCTGGAAACACCATATATTTT. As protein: CASTPPGQLSSGNTIYF. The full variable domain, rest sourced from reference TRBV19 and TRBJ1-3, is DGGITQSPKYLFRKEGQNVTLSCEQNLNHDAMYWYRQDPGQGLRLIYYSQIVNDFQKGDIAEGYSVSREKKESFPLTVTSAQKNPTAFYLCASTPPGQLSSGNTIYFGEGSWLTVV.

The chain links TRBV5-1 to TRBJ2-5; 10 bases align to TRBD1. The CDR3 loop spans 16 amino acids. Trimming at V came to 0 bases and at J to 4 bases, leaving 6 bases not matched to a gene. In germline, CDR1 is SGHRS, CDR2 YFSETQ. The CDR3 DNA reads TGCGCCAGCAGCTTGGGGGCCGACAGGGGGCCAGAGACCCAGTACTTC. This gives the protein CASSLGADRGPETQYF.

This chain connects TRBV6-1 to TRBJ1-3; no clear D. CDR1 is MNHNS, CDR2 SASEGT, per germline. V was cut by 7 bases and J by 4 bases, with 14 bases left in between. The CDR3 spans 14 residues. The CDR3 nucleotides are TGTGCCAGCAACTCAGGCACACCCGGAAACACCATATATTTT. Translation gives CASNSGTPGNTIYF.

CDR3 loop: CASGLGTPRTSGRQDNEQFF. The DNA of the CDR3 is TGTGCTAGTGGTTTGGGGACCCCGAGGACTAGCGGGAGACAAGACAATGAGCAGTTCTTC. The chain employs TRBV12-5 and TRBJ2-1, with TRBD2 matching 13 bases. CDR1 and CDR2 (germline): LGHNT, FRNRAP. The CDR3 has 20 residues. The V and J ends lost 1 base and 5 bases, in that order; junction bases with no gene match: 14.

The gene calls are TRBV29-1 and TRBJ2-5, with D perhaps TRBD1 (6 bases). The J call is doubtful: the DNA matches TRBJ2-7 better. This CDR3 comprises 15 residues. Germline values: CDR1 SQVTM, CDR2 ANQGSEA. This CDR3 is CSVELMGAGRYEQYF. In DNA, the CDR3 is TGCAGCGTTGAATTAATGGGGGCAGGAAGATACGAGCAGTACTTC.

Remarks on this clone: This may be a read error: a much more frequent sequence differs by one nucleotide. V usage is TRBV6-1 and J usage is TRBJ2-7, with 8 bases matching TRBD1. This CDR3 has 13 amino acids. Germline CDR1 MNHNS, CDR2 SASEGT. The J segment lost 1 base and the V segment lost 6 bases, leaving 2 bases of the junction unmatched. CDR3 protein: CASSRDRSYEQYF. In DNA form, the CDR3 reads TGTGCCAGCAGCCGGGACAGGTCCTACGAGCAGTACTTC.

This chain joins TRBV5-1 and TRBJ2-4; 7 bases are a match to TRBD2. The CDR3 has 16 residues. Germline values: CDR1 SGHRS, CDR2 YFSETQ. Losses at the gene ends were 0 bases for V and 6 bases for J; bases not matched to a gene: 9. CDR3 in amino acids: CASSLGLAIGLNIQYF. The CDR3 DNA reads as TGCGCCAGCAGCTTGGGACTAGCAATTGGATTAAACATTCAGTACTTC. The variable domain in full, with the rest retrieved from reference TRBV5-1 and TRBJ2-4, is KAGVTQTPRYLIKTRGQQVTLSCSPISGHRSVSWYQQTPGQGLQFLFEYFSETQRNKGNFPGRFSGRQFSNSRSEMNVSTLELGDSALYLCASSLGLAIGLNIQYFGAGTRLSVL.

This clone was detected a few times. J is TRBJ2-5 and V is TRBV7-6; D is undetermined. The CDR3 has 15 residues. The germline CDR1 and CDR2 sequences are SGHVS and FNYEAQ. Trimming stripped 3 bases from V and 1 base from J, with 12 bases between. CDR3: CASSLIQQSQETQYF. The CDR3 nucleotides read TGTGCCAGCAGCTTGATTCAACAGAGCCAAGAGACCCAGTACTTC.

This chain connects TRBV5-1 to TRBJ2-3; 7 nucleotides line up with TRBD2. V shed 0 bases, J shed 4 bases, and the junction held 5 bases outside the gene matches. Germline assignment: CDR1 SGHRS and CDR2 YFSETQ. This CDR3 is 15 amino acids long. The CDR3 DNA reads TGCGCCAGCAGCTTGGCCGGGGACTATCCAGATACGCAGTATTTT. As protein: CASSLAGDYPDTQYF.

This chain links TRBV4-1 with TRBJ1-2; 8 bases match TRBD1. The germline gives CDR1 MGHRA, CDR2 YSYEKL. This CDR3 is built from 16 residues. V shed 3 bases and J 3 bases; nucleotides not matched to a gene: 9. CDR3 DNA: TGCGCCAGCAGCCAGAGCGGGACAGGATATGACTATGGCTACACCTTC. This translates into CASSQSGTGYDYGYTF.

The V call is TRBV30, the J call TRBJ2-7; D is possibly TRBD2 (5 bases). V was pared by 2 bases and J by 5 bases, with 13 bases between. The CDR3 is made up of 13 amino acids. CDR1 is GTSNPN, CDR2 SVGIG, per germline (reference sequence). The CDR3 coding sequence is TGTGCCTGGAGTCCACCGGACTTAGACGAGCAGTACTTC. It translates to CAWSPPDLDEQYF.

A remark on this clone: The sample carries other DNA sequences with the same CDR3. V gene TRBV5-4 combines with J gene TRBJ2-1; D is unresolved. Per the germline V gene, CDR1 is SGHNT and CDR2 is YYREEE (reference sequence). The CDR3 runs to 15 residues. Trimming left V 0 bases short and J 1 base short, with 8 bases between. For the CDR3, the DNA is TGTGCCAGCAGCTTGGGTGCCGGTTCCTACAATGAGCAGTTCTTC. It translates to CASSLGAGSYNEQFF.

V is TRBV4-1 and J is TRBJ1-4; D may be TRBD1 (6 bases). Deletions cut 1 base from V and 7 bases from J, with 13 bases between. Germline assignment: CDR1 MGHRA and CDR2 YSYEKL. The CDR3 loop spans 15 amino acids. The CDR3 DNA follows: TGCGCCAGCAGCCAAGTACAGGGTTTGGGTGAAAAACTGTTTTTT. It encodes CASSQVQGLGEKLFF.

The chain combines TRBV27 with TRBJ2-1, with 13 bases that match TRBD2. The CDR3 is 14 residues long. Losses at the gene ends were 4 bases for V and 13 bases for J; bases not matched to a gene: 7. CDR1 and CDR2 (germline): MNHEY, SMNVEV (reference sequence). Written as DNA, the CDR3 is TGTGCCAGCAGTTCATGGACTAGCGGGAGCGGCCAGTTCTTC. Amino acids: CASSSWTSGSGQFF.

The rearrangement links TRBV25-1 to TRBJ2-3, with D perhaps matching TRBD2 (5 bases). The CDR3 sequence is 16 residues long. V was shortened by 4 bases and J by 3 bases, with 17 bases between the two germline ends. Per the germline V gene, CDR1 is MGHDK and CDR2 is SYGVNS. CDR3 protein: CASSAQDGGGTDTQYF. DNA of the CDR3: TGTGCCAGCAGTGCCCAGGACGGAGGTGGGACAGATACGCAGTATTTT.

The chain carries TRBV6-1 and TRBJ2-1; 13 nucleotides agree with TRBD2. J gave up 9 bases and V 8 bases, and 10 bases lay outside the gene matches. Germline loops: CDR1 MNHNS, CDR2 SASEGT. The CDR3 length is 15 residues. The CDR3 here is CASGETSGGTGEQFF. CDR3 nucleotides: TGTGCCAGCGGCGAGACTAGCGGGGGGACAGGTGAGCAGTTCTTC.

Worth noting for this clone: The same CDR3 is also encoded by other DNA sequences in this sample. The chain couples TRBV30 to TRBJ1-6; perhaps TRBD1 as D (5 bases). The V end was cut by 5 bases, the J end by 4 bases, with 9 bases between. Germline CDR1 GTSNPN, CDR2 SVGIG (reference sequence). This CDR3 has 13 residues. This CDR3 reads CAWGAGYNSPLHF. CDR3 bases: TGTGCCTGGGGGGCAGGGTATAATTCACCCCTCCACTTT. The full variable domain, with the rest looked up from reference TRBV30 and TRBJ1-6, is SQTIHQWPATLVQPVGSPLSLECTVEGTSNPNLYWYRQAAGRGLQLLFYSVGIGQISSEVPQNLSASRPQDRQFILSSKKLLLSDSGFYLCAWGAGYNSPLHFGNGTRLTVT.

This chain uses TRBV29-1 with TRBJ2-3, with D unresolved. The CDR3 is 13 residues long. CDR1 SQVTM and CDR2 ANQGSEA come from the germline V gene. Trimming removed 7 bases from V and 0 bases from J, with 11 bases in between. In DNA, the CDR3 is TGCAGCGATCGGAGAACTAGCACAGATACGCAGTATTTT. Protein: CSDRRTSTDTQYF.